Each of the 23 T cell receptor beta chains below was sequenced from the same sample in a study of blood T cell repertoires in COVID-19. Measured with immunoSEQ multiplex PCR; TCRdb has only the in-frame clones, and not every one. The sample has roughly 400,000 clones, more than 70% seen once. Sequenced sample: peripheral blood. These receptors were obtained from a woman aged 55-69 years with COVID-19, enrolled during active disease.

The chain carries TRBV19 and TRBJ1-1, with D maybe TRBD1 (6 bases). CDR1 LNHDA and CDR2 SQIVND come from the germline V gene (reference sequence). V shed 7 bases and J shed 7 bases, with 10 bases lying between them. The CDR3 contains 11 residues. CDR3 region: CASIFRGEAFF. CDR3 DNA sequence: TGTGCCAGTATCTTCAGGGGTGAAGCTTTCTTT.

The chain carries TRBV6-2 or TRBV6-3 and TRBJ2-2; 12 bases fit TRBD2. CDR3 length: 17 residues. Germline V gene sequence: CDR1 MNHEY, CDR2 SVGEGT. The ends lost 4 bases at V and 7 bases at J; junction bases unmatched: 10. CDR3 in DNA: TGTGCCAGCAGTTTCCCTAGCGGGGGGGCCCGGGACGGGGAGCTGTTTTTT. This encodes CASSFPSGGARDGELFF.

The J gene is TRBJ2-5, the V gene TRBV5-1; TRBD2 matches 12 bases. Looked up from germline, CDR1 is SGHRS and CDR2 is YFSETQ. This CDR3 contains 19 residues. V shed 0 bases, J shed 5 bases, and the junction held 14 bases outside the gene matches. The CDR3 sequence is CASSLALTSGGQAMETQYF. For the CDR3, the DNA is TGCGCCAGCAGCTTGGCCCTGACTAGCGGGGGCCAGGCGATGGAGACCCAGTACTTC.

V usage is TRBV28 and J usage is TRBJ1-6, with D tentatively TRBD1 (5 bases). This CDR3 comprises 15 residues. V gave up 7 bases and J gave up 1 base, with 11 bases separating them. Germline V gene sequence: CDR1 MDHEN, CDR2 SYDVKM. For the CDR3, the DNA is TGTGCCAGCACCACCAGGGATTCCTATAATTCACCCCTCCACTTT. This encodes CASTTRDSYNSPLHF.

V is TRBV30 and J is TRBJ1-1; 9 bases match TRBD1. V was pared by 8 bases and J by 8 bases, with 6 bases of the junction left unmatched. CDR3 length: 11 residues. Looked up from germline, CDR1 is GTSNPN and CDR2 is SVGIG (reference sequence). The CDR3 loop reads CAGDRGLEAFF. As DNA, the CDR3 is TGTGCCGGAGACAGGGGGTTAGAAGCTTTCTTT.

This chain uses TRBV19 with TRBJ1-1, with D possibly TRBD1 on 6 matching bases. Trimming pared 9 bases from V and 4 bases from J, leaving 12 bases between. The germline V gene encodes CDR1 LNHDA and CDR2 SQIVND (reference sequence). CDR3 length: 12 residues. The CDR3 bases are TGTGCCAGCCGACAGGAGAGCACTGAAGCTTTCTTT. Its translation: CASRQESTEAFF.

V and J are TRBV15 and TRBJ1-2, with TRBD1 as a possible D gene (6 bases). Germline V lookup: CDR1 LNHNV, CDR2 YYDKDF (reference sequence). V was clipped by 0 bases and J by 5 bases, with 13 bases between them. This CDR3 region has 15 residues. CDR3 in amino acids: CATSRDLGGPYGYTF. The CDR3 nucleotides are TGTGCCACCAGCAGAGATCTCGGGGGGCCGTATGGCTACACCTTC.

The chain has TRBV11-2 and TRBJ2-5, with 8 bases that match TRBD2. The CDR3 is 14 residues long. Germline CDR1 reads SGHAT; CDR2 reads FQNNGV. Unmatched junction bases numbered 6, after V lost 4 bases and J lost 5 bases. The CDR3 sequence: CASSSSGGRETQYF. In DNA, the CDR3 is TGTGCCAGCAGCTCGAGCGGGGGTCGCGAGACCCAGTACTTC.

The chain has TRBV4-2 and TRBJ2-1; D perhaps matches TRBD2 (6 bases). Germline assignment: CDR1 LGHNA and CDR2 YNFKEQ. The CDR3 totals 17 residues. Trimming stripped 3 bases from V and 7 bases from J, with 22 bases between. The CDR3 DNA reads TGTGCCAGCAGCCAGGACACACTAGTCGGAAGCGGGAATGAGCAGTTCTTC. Encoded protein: CASSQDTLVGSGNEQFF.

Comments on this clone: The identical CDR3 is also encoded by other nucleotide sequences in the sample. The V and J genes are TRBV24-1 and TRBJ1-2; the match to TRBD1 covers 9 bases. The germline gives CDR1 KGHDR, CDR2 SFDVKD. Trimming removed 4 bases from V and 4 bases from J; junction bases left unmatched: 3. The CDR3 length is 14 residues. This CDR3 is CATSDQDRGYGYTF. CDR3 coding DNA: TGTGCCACCAGTGACCAGGACAGGGGCTATGGCTACACCTTC.

The chain uses TRBV5-5 and TRBJ2-3; 14 bases line up with TRBD2. Unmatched junction bases numbered 7, after V lost 4 bases and J lost 6 bases. CDR1 is SGHKS and CDR2 is YYEKEE in the germline V gene (reference sequence). The CDR3 length is 16 residues. The CDR3 DNA reads TGTGCCAGCAGCACGGGACTAGCGGGGGAGGGGGATACGCAGTATTTT. As protein: CASSTGLAGEGDTQYF.

This chain connects TRBV5-1 to TRBJ2-7, with 9 positions matching TRBD1. Germline lookup yields CDR1 SGHRS and CDR2 YFSETQ. The CDR3 totals 15 residues. The V and J ends lost 0 bases and 6 bases, in that order; junction bases with no gene match: 7. CDR3: CASSLGGTGFPEQYF. CDR3 coding DNA: TGCGCCAGCAGCTTGGGGGGGACAGGGTTCCCCGAGCAGTACTTC.

This sequence joins TRBV7-8 and TRBJ1-1, with D possibly being TRBD1 (6 bases). The CDR3 has 15 residues. V lost 1 base and J lost 0, with 9 bases in between. Germline values: CDR1 SGHVS, CDR2 FQNEAQ. The CDR3 region has the DNA TGTGCCAGCAGCTTAGAGCCAGGGGTGAACACTGAAGCTTTCTTT. Its translation is CASSLEPGVNTEAFF.

V gene TRBV14 combines with J gene TRBJ1-1; D might be TRBD1 (6 bases). Trimming removed 4 bases at V and 6 bases at J, with 12 bases between. The germline V gene encodes CDR1 SGHDN and CDR2 FVKESK. This CDR3 has 13 amino acids. Written as DNA, the CDR3 is TGTGCCAGCAGCCTAACAGGGTCTGCTGAAGCTTTCTTT. Amino acid sequence: CASSLTGSAEAFF. Looking up the rest from reference TRBV14 and TRBJ1-1 gives the full variable domain: EAGVTQFPSHSVIEKGQTVTLRCDPISGHDNLYWYRRVMGKEIKFLLHFVKESKQDESGMPNNRFLAERTGGTYSTLKVQPAELEDSGVYFCASSLTGSAEAFFGQGTRLTVV.

In the case of this clone: Within the sample, other DNA sequences also encode this same CDR3. This chain joins TRBV18 and TRBJ2-7, with 8 bases matching TRBD1. CDR1 KGHSH and CDR2 LQKENI come from the germline V gene. V was pared by 3 bases and J by 6 bases, with 7 bases of the junction left unmatched. This CDR3 is built from 14 residues. The CDR3 is CASSPPGQGGEQYF. The CDR3 nucleotides read TGTGCCAGCTCACCGCCAGGACAGGGCGGCGAGCAGTACTTC.

This clone turned up a few times. The chain recombines TRBV13 with TRBJ2-3, with a tentative D call TRBD2 (6 bases). This CDR3 spans 16 amino acids. The germline V and J ends were trimmed by 5 bases and 2 bases, with 17 bases remaining between them. CDR1 and CDR2 from the germline V gene are PRHDT and FYEKMQ (reference sequence). CDR3 nucleotide sequence: TGTGCCAGCAGCCTGCCGGGCGGGGCGAACACAGATACGCAGTATTTT. Protein product: CASSLPGGANTDTQYF.

The chain couples TRBV5-1 to TRBJ1-4; a possible D gene is TRBD1 (6 bases). Trimming left V 4 bases short and J 0 bases short, with 10 bases between. CDR3 length: 15 residues. Per the germline V gene, CDR1 is SGHRS and CDR2 is YFSETQ. CDR3 amino acids: CASSLNRATNEKLFF. CDR3 sequence (DNA): TGCGCCAGCAGCCTGAACAGGGCAACTAATGAAAAACTGTTTTTT.

This chain connects TRBV3-1 (or the pseudogene TRBV3-2) to TRBJ2-5, with 11 nucleotides matching TRBD2. The trim removed 2 bases at V and 5 bases at J, leaving 4 bases unmatched. CDR3 length equals 15 residues. Germline values: CDR1 LGHDT, CDR2 YNNKEL (reference sequence). The CDR3 reads CASSQSLAGGETQYF. The CDR3 nucleotides read TGTGCCAGCAGCCAAAGCCTAGCGGGGGGTGAGACCCAGTACTTC.

The J gene is TRBJ1-3, the V gene TRBV7-2; 7 nucleotides line up with TRBD1. This CDR3 contains 18 residues. Germline V gene data show CDR1 as SGHTA and CDR2 as FQGNSA. The V and J ends lost 4 bases and 0 bases, in that order; junction bases with no gene match: 12. CDR3 loop: CASSYRLGQRNSGNTIYF. CDR3 bases: TGTGCCAGCAGCTATCGATTGGGACAGAGAAACTCTGGAAACACCATATATTTT.

This rearrangement joins TRBV5-6 to TRBJ2-2; TRBD1 might be the D (6 bases). The germline CDR1 and CDR2 sequences are SGHDT and YYEEEE. This CDR3 spans 17 amino acids. Trimming took off 2 bases at V and 6 bases at J, with 20 bases between the two ends. CDR3 protein: CASSFPSRGKLAGELFF. CDR3 nucleotides: TGTGCCAGCAGCTTCCCGAGCAGGGGAAAATTGGCCGGGGAGCTGTTTTTT. The full variable domain, rest sourced from reference TRBV5-6 and TRBJ2-2, is DAGVTQSPTHLIKTRGQQVTLRCSPKSGHDTVSWYQQALGQGPQFIFQYYEEEERQRGNFPDRFSGHQFPNYSSELNVNALLLGDSALYLCASSFPSRGKLAGELFFGEGSRLTVL.

The chain couples TRBV5-1 to TRBJ2-3, with 10 bases identical to TRBD2. The J segment lost 6 bases and the V segment lost 4 bases, leaving 8 bases of the junction unmatched. The germline V gene encodes CDR1 SGHRS and CDR2 YFSETQ. The CDR3 is made up of 15 amino acids. The CDR3 DNA reads as TGCGCCAGCAGCGGGGGGACTAGCGCTGGGGATACGCAGTATTTT. It is translated as CASSGGTSAGDTQYF.

The CDR3 loop is CASSLGTARTSLYGYTF. The CDR3, as DNA: TGTGCCAGCAGCTTAGGGACAGCTAGGACGAGCTTATATGGCTACACCTTC. This chain joins TRBV7-2 and TRBJ1-2, with D possibly being TRBD1 (6 bases). V dropped 1 base and J dropped 5 bases, with 20 bases sitting between them. Germline V gene sequence: CDR1 SGHTA, CDR2 FQGNSA. The CDR3 contains 17 residues.

This rearrangement joins TRBV18 to TRBJ2-5; possible D gene TRBD2, 5 bases. Trimming left V 0 bases short and J 4 bases short, with 9 bases between. The CDR3 sequence is 14 residues long. Germline assignment: CDR1 KGHSH and CDR2 LQKENI. CDR3 amino acids: CASSPPGVRETQYF. The CDR3 coding sequence is TGTGCCAGCTCACCACCCGGGGTGCGAGAGACCCAGTACTTC.